A selection of T cell receptor beta chains follows, all from one sample in a study of neurological immune-mediated disorders. One entry per CDR3 protein, called by TCRdb with MiXCR from the 5' RACE reads. The sample includes around 100,000 distinct CDR3 sequences, 11% of them seen just once. Sequencing used PBMCs. The receptor source for this set is a female donor with HTLV-1-associated myelopathy (HAM/TSP). Both conserved end residues are part of each CDR3. Each record gives: clone size, D gene, J gene, V gene, CDR3 DNA, CDR3 protein. D genes are given only for firm matches. Some rows have no size entry. The others give once, few or many, or a class for an expanded clone.

many,TRBD1,TRBJ1-6,TRBV5-1,TGCGCCAGCAGCTTGGGACAGGGTGATAATTCACCCCTCCACTTT,CASSLGQGDNSPLHF
many,.,TRBJ1-2,TRBV14,TGTGCCAGCAGCCCACAGGGCTATGGCTACACCTTC,CASSPQGYGYTF
many,.,TRBJ2-2,TRBV12-3/TRBV12-4,TGTGCCAGCAGTCCGCGGGACTCGTACACCGGGGAGCTGTTTTTT,CASSPRDSYTGELFF
.,.,TRBJ1-1,TRBV5-8,TGTGCCACAACAGGGCACGCTGAAGCTTTCTTT,CATTGHAEAFF
few,TRBD2,TRBJ2-1,TRBV11-3,TGTGCCAGCAGCTTAGGACTAGCGGGGGGTTACTACAATGAGCAGTTCTTC,CASSLGLAGGYYNEQFF
many,.,TRBJ2-6,TRBV19,TGTGCCAGTAGTATAGGGAAAGGGGGCGTCCTGACTTTC,CASSIGKGGVLTF
many,TRBD2,TRBJ2-3,TRBV7-2,TGTGCCAGCAGCTTGGTCGGGGGGGCCACAGATACGCAGTATTTT,CASSLVGGATDTQYF
many,.,TRBJ1-3,TRBV12-3/TRBV12-4,TGTGCCAGCAGTTTAGTATCTGGAAACACCATATATTTT,CASSLVSGNTIYF
many,.,TRBJ1-6,TRBV20-1,TGCAGTGCTCCCGACAGGTTTTCACCCCTCCACTTT,CSAPDRFSPLHF
.,.,TRBJ2-1,TRBV5-1,TGCGCCAGCAGCTTGGCCGGGAGAACGGTATCCTACAATGAGCAGTTCTTC,CASSLAGRTVSYNEQFF
many,.,TRBJ1-1,TRBV21-1,TGTGCCAGCAGCAAAGCGCTAGGTTGCCAGGCTGAAGCTTTCTTT,CASSKALGCQAEAFF
many,.,TRBJ1-4,TRBV28,TGTGCCAGCAGCCTCGCAACTAATGAAAAACTGTTTTTT,CASSLATNEKLFF
many,TRBD1,TRBJ2-7,TRBV28,TGTGCCAGCAGTACCAAGGGGGCCTCCTACGAGCAGTACTTC,CASSTKGASYEQYF
.,TRBD1,TRBJ2-7,TRBV5-1,TGCGCCAGCAGCCCCGGGAACAGGGGGTTGGGCGAGCAGTACTTC,CASSPGNRGLGEQYF
few,TRBD1,TRBJ2-7,TRBV5-5,TGTGCCAGCAGGCCAACCGGGACAGGGTTATACGAGCAGTACTTC,CASRPTGTGLYEQYF
many,TRBD2,TRBJ2-3,TRBV5-1,TGCGCCAGCAGCATGACTAGCCTCCCATGGGGGGATACGCAGTATTTT,CASSMTSLPWGDTQYF
many,TRBD2,TRBJ2-7,TRBV5-1,TGCGCCAGCAGCAAGCGGGGGGGGTCCTACGAGCAGTACTTC,CASSKRGGSYEQYF
many,.,TRBJ1-1,TRBV3-1,TGTGCCAGCAGCCCTGAGGCGGGGAACACTGAAGCTTTCTTT,CASSPEAGNTEAFF
many,TRBD1,TRBJ2-1,TRBV7-2,TGTGCCAGCAGCCGAAGACAGGGCCCCTACAATGAGCAGTTCTTC,CASSRRQGPYNEQFF
many,.,TRBJ2-2,TRBV5-1,TGCGCCAGCAGCTTCCTCTCACCAACGGACTTTACCGGGGAGCTGTTTTTT,CASSFLSPTDFTGELFF
many,.,TRBJ2-6,TRBV5-1,TGCGCCAGCAGCTTGACGGGGACCGGGGCCAACGTCCTGACTTTC,CASSLTGTGANVLTF
many,.,TRBJ2-3,TRBV9,TGTGCCAGCAGCGTAGTGACTATTTCCGATACGCAGTATTTT,CASSVVTISDTQYF
many,TRBD1,TRBJ2-3,TRBV7-9,TGTGCCAGCAGCAAACAGGGGCCTAGCACAGATACGCAGTATTTT,CASSKQGPSTDTQYF
many,TRBD2,TRBJ2-3,TRBV20-1,TGCAGTGCTAGAGCTGGAGCGGGGGGAGATACGCAGTATTTT,CSARAGAGGDTQYF
many,.,TRBJ1-5,TRBV24-1,TGTGCCACCAGTGATTTCCCCCTTGGGCCCCCCAATAGCAATCAGCCCCAGCATTTT,CATSDFPLGPPNSNQPQHF
many,.,TRBJ2-1,TRBV5-1,TGCGCCAGCAGCTTGGAGGGGCTGGGGATATACAATGAGCAGTTCTTC,CASSLEGLGIYNEQFF
many,TRBD1,TRBJ1-1,TRBV9,TGTGCCAGCAGCACCAGACAGGGGTATTTCACTGAAGCTTTCTTT,CASSTRQGYFTEAFF
many,TRBD1,TRBJ2-7,TRBV7-8,TGTGCCAGCAGCCAGTCGACCGGCAGGGGGCGCGAGCAGTACTTC,CASSQSTGRGREQYF
.,TRBD2,TRBJ2-7,TRBV28,TGTGCCAGCACCCCCGGGGGGTTCTACGAGCAGTACTTC,CASTPGGFYEQYF
.,.,TRBJ1-4,TRBV5-1,TGCGCCAGCAGCTTGGCGGGGGTAACTAATGAAAAACTGTTTTTT,CASSLAGVTNEKLFF
.,.,TRBJ1-5,TRBV20-1,TGCAGTGTCCCGGACGATAGCAATCAGCCCCAGCATTTT,CSVPDDSNQPQHF
.,TRBD1,TRBJ1-1,TRBV3-1,TGTGTCAGCAGCCAAGAGGACAGGGCATTGAACACTGAAGCTTTCTTT,CVSSQEDRALNTEAFF
many,TRBD1,TRBJ1-2,TRBV5-1,TGCGCCAGCAGCGGACAGGGGGTGGACTATGGCTACACCTTC,CASSGQGVDYGYTF
many,.,TRBJ2-4,TRBV28,TGTGCCAGCAGTTCACCACTAGGCCAGTACTTC,CASSSPLGQYF
many,.,TRBJ1-5,TRBV20-1,TGCAGTGCCCGGCGGGGGTATAGCAATCAGCCCCAGCATTTT,CSARRGYSNQPQHF
many,.,TRBJ1-4,TRBV20-1,TGCAGTGCCCAATCGGGGTGGGGAGAAAAACTGTTTTTT,CSAQSGWGEKLFF
many,.,TRBJ1-1,TRBV12-3/TRBV12-4,TGTGCCAGCAATTGGGCGAACACTGAAGCTTTCTTT,CASNWANTEAFF
many,.,TRBJ2-1,TRBV20-1,TGCAGTGCTAGTGTTATTGGGCTGACTAGAAGACCTAGCTCCTACAATGAGCAGTTCTTC,CSASVIGLTRRPSSYNEQFF
many,TRBD1,TRBJ2-4,TRBV5-1,TGCGCCAGCAGCTTGGTGATGGGGCAGGGGGCGAACATTCAGTACTTC,CASSLVMGQGANIQYF
.,.,TRBJ1-2,TRBV25-1,TGTGCCAGCAGCAAGGCAGGGTCTAACTATGGCTACACCTTC,CASSKAGSNYGYTF
many,.,TRBJ2-5,TRBV20-1,TGCAGTGCTACCGGCAGGGATCTAGAGACCCAGTACTTC,CSATGRDLETQYF
many,.,TRBJ1-3,TRBV5-1,TGCGCCAGCAGCTTATTCACGGGGACCTCTGGAAACACCATATATTTT,CASSLFTGTSGNTIYF
many,.,TRBJ1-6,TRBV7-2,TGTGCCAGCAGCTTACTTTGGGGTTTTCAGGATTCACCCCTCCACTTT,CASSLLWGFQDSPLHF
many,TRBD2,TRBJ2-1,TRBV7-2,TGTGCCAGCAGCTTAGTGGCGGGGGGGCTCGGTGAGCAGTTCTTC,CASSLVAGGLGEQFF
many,.,TRBJ2-5,TRBV7-9,TGTGCCAGCAGCTTAAACTCAGGGAATCAAGAGACCCAGTACTTC,CASSLNSGNQETQYF